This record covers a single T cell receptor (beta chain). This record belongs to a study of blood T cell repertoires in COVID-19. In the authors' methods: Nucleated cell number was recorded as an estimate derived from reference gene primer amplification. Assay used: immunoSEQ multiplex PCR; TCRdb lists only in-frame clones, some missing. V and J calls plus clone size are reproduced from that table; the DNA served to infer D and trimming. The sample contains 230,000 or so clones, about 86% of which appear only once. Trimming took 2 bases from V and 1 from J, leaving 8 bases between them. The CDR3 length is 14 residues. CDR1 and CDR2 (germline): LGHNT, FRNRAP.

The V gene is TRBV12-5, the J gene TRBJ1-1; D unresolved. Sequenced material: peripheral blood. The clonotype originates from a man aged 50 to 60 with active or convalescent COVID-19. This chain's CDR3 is CASGLLAGNTEAFF. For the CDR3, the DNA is TGTGCTAGTGGTTTGCTGGCGGGGAACACTGAAGCTTTCTTT.